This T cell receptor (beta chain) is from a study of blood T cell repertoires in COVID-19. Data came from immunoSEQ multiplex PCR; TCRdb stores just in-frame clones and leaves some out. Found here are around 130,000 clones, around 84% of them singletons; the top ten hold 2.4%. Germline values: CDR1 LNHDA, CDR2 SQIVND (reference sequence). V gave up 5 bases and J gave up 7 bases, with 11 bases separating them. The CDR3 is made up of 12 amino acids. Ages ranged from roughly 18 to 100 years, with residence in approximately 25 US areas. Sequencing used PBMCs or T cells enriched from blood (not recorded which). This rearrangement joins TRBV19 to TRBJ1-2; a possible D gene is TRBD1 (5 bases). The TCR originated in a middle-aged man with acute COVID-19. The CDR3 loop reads CASSAQGFGYTF. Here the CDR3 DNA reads TGTGCCAGTAGTGCCCAGGGATTTGGCTACACCTTC.